One and the same sample provided the 6 T cell receptor beta chains below, sequenced in a study of CD8+ T cells in alopecia areata. Treatment described: oral pan-JAK inhibitor, 5-10 mg twice daily. TCR sequencing used cDNA made by reverse transcription of extracted RNA. TCRdb's copy holds only in-frame clones and misses some; the assay was immunoSEQ multiplex PCR. The sample consists of fewer than 250,000 clones, roughly two fifths of them appearing once. The sample consisted of CD4+ T cells sorted from blood, taken at approximately week 34, from a patient treated with tofacitinib. These receptor sequences come from a human donor with alopecia areata.

This clone was picked up a small number of times. The rearrangement links TRBV29-1 to TRBJ2-2, with TRBD2 matching 8 bases. Germline V CDR1 and CDR2: SQVTM, ANQGSEA. V lost 4 bases, J lost 5 bases, and 9 bases stayed unmatched. This CDR3 is built from 15 residues. This CDR3 reads CSVVPFAGGTGELFF. For the CDR3, the DNA is TGCAGCGTTGTCCCCTTCGCGGGAGGAACCGGGGAGCTGTTTTTT.

This clone was seen more than once but under ten times. Other DNA sequences from this sample encode an identical CDR3 as well. This chain connects TRBV5-1 to TRBJ2-1; 8 bases line up with TRBD1. The V gene end was trimmed by 1 base and the J gene end by 6 bases; junction bases not matched to a gene: 3. Germline V gene lookup returns CDR1 SGHRS and CDR2 YFSETQ. This CDR3 has 14 amino acids. CDR3 loop: CASSLRTGSNEQFF. CDR3 coding DNA: TGCGCCAGCAGCTTGAGGACAGGGTCCAATGAGCAGTTCTTC.

The chain couples TRBV5-6 to TRBJ1-1; perhaps TRBD1 as D (6 bases). CDR3 length equals 14 residues. Trimming removed 5 bases at V and 2 bases at J, with 13 bases between. Germline lookup yields CDR1 SGHDT and CDR2 YYEEEE. The CDR3 region is CASSGGQVNTEAFF. For the CDR3, the DNA is TGTGCCAGCAGTGGGGGGCAGGTAAACACTGAAGCTTTCTTT.

This clone has just a few counts. V and J are TRBV6-5 and TRBJ1-1; D is unclear. Trimming pared 0 bases from V and 1 base from J, leaving 3 bases between. CDR1 MNHEY and CDR2 SVGAGI come from the germline V gene. This CDR3 comprises 13 residues. The CDR3 reads CASSYSQNTEAFF. CDR3 nucleotide sequence: TGTGCCAGCAGTTACTCCCAGAACACTGAAGCTTTCTTT.

The V and J genes are TRBV10-3 and TRBJ2-5, with 9 bases aligning to TRBD1. The tail of the sequence fits TRBJ2-7 better, so the J call may be wrong. CDR3 length: 14 residues. The germline gives CDR1 ENHRY, CDR2 SYGVKD. The CDR3 region is CAISPGTGSYEQYF. In DNA, the CDR3 is TGTGCCATCAGTCCCGGGACAGGGTCCTACGAGCAGTACTTC.

This sequence joins TRBV12-1 and TRBJ2-7. TRBV12-1 corresponds to a pseudogene. The length of the CDR3 is 11 residues. The CDR3 coding sequence is TGTGCCAGCAGATCAATACCAGAGCAGTACTTC. Protein: CASRSIPEQYF.